Following are 4 T cell receptor beta chains from one sample sequenced in a study of preoperative IRX-2 immunotherapy in early breast cancer. Treatment noted: preoperative locoregional IRX-2 cytokine immunotherapy. Method: immunoSEQ multiplex PCR; TCRdb's copy keeps in-frame clones and lacks some. The sample carries some 30,000 clones, 90% recorded once. Sample collection occurred from a patient treated with IRX-2 immunotherapy. The source is a human donor with breast cancer.

In DNA, the CDR3 is TGTGCCATCAGTGACCCTCCGGGACTAGCGGGAGCTGGGTCCTACGAGCAGTACTTC. Protein sequence: CAISDPPGLAGAGSYEQYF. This chain uses TRBV10-3 with TRBJ2-7; 14 positions match TRBD2. Germline CDR1 reads ENHRY; CDR2 reads SYGVKD. Losses at the gene ends were 3 bases for V and 1 base for J; bases not matched to a gene: 11. This CDR3 is built from 19 residues.

This chain connects TRBV5-6 to TRBJ1-6, with unresolved D. Germline V gene data show CDR1 as SGHDT and CDR2 as YYEEEE. The CDR3 runs 14 residues. Trimming shortened V by 5 bases and J by 7 bases, and 13 bases separated the two germline ends. The CDR3 is CASRSRTANSPLHF. CDR3 sequence (DNA): TGTGCCAGCAGGAGCCGGACCGCAAATTCACCCCTCCACTTT.

This chain uses TRBV30 with TRBJ2-3; 8 bases are a match to TRBD2. Looked up from germline, CDR1 is GTSNPN and CDR2 is SVGIG (reference sequence). The CDR3 is 15 residues long. V was pared by 0 bases and J by 6 bases, with 8 bases of the junction left unmatched. The CDR3 region is CAWSVGSGGGDTQYF. In nucleotides, the CDR3 is TGTGCCTGGAGTGTGGGGAGCGGGGGAGGGGATACGCAGTATTTT.

The chain carries TRBV5-1 and TRBJ1-1; D remains ambiguous. Per germline, CDR1 SGHRS and CDR2 YFSETQ. This CDR3 has 16 residues. V lost 1 base, J lost 0 bases, and 13 bases lay in between. CDR3 sequence: CASSLSLQTMNTEAFF. The CDR3 coding sequence is TGCGCCAGCAGCTTGTCCCTACAGACAATGAACACTGAAGCTTTCTTT.